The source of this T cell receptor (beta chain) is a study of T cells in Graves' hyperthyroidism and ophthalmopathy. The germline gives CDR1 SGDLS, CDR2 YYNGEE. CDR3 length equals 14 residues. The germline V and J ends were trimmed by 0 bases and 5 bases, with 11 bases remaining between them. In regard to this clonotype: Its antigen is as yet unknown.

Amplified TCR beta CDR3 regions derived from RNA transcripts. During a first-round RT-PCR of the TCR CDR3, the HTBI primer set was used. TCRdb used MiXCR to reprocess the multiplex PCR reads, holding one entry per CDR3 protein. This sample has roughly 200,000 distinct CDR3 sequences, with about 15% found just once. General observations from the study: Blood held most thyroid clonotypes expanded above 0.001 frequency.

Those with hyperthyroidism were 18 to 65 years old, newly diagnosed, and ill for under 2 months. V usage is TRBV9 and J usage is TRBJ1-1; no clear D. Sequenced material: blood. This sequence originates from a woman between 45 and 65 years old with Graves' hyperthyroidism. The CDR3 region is CASSVGLGVTEAFF. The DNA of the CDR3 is TGTGCCAGCAGCGTAGGGCTGGGTGTTACTGAAGCTTTCTTT.